These 2 T cell receptor beta chains came from one sample sequenced in a study of T cell responses to AZD1222 COVID-19 vaccine. The repertoire was sequenced with immunoSEQ multiplex PCR; TCRdb's copy has only in-frame clones and lacks some. This table holds 20,000 or so clones, 85% to 90% found once. The sequences come from peripheral blood, collected 28 days after the second AZD1222 dose. The receptors were sampled from an adult who received the AZD1222 COVID-19 vaccine.

J is TRBJ2-5 and V is TRBV19; D gene uncertain. The germline V gene encodes CDR1 LNHDA and CDR2 SQIVND (reference sequence). V was clipped by 1 base and J by 1 base, with 13 bases between them. The length of the CDR3 is 16 residues. Here the CDR3 DNA reads TGTGCCAGTAGTATAGGCCTTAGGGCAGTCCAAGAGACCCAGTACTTC. This codes for CASSIGLRAVQETQYF.

This chain links TRBV6-5 with TRBJ1-3; D is undetermined. This CDR3 is 13 amino acids long. Germline V lookup: CDR1 MNHEY, CDR2 SVGAGI. The germline V and J ends were trimmed by 11 bases and 8 bases, with 19 bases remaining between them. CDR3 residues: CAARTLLGDTIYF. The CDR3 DNA reads TGTGCCGCCCGGACGCTACTCGGGGACACCATATATTTT.